This T cell receptor (beta chain) was retrieved from a study of Graves' ophthalmopathy and Graves' hyperthyroidism. Overall study: Hyperthyroidism was considered stable when no ophthalmopathy appeared within 18 months of follow-up.

Turning to this clonotype: What it binds is not known.

TCR beta CDR3 amplification used RNA transcripts. First-round RT-PCR with HTBI primers preceded a second-round multiplex PCR. One entry per CDR3 protein results from TCRdb running MiXCR on the multiplex PCR reads. The data contain a few hundred thousand distinct CDR3 sequences, about 40% of them singletons. In germline, CDR1 is SGHRS, CDR2 YFSETQ. V trimming: 0 bases; J trimming: 5 bases; junction bases outside the gene matches: 6. The CDR3 contains 16 residues. Findings of the study overall: The model predicted progression of ophthalmopathy with a sensitivity of just over 70%, and its specificity was 72.22%.

Lactation, pregnancy, uncontrolled infections and other autoimmune diseases were all grounds for excluding patients. Establishment of the diagnosis relied upon clinical symptoms, serum thyroxine, TRAb, thyroid ultrasound and orbital computed tomography. This sequence joins TRBV5-1 and TRBJ2-5; 11 positions match TRBD2. The sample was peripheral blood or thyroid tissue (not recorded which). The TCR sequence derives from an adult man with Graves' hyperthyroidism. CDR3 residues: CASSLESRTSGETQYF. DNA of the CDR3: TGCGCCAGCAGCTTGGAGTCGAGGACTAGCGGGGAGACCCAGTACTTC.